The next 7 T cell receptor beta chains were all read from a single sample in a study of PD-1 blockade in classical Hodgkin lymphoma (dated by TCRdb to the early 2020s). Read against the paper, the sample's time point label means: cycle 1 day 1 (C1D1), immediately before nivolumab initiation. Every trial patient had relapsed following autologous stem cell transplantation, and prior brentuximab vedotin exposure was what differed among cohorts A, B and C. The library came from the immunoSEQ multiplex PCR assay. This is the immuneACCESS table as TCRdb keeps it, with only in-frame sequences that have V and J called. A part of the clones is gone; compared with another copy, unresolved V genes explain less than half, and the rest is unexplained. For this sample the table gives tens of thousands of clones, of which around nine tenths were detected only once. Approximately 9% of the sample is taken by the ten largest.

Sequenced here: peripheral blood mononuclear cells (PBMCs), sampled at baseline. These receptors originate from a human donor with classical Hodgkin lymphoma.

The rearrangement uses TRBV27 and TRBJ2-1; D remains ambiguous. CDR1 and CDR2 from the germline V gene are MNHEY and SMNVEV (reference sequence). Trimming shortened V by 4 bases and J by 0 bases, and 7 bases separated the two germline ends. The CDR3 runs to 14 residues. The CDR3 protein is CASSSWGSYNEQFF. CDR3 bases: TGTGCCAGCAGTTCGTGGGGCTCCTACAATGAGCAGTTCTTC.

The V gene is TRBV5-1, the J gene TRBJ2-5; D may be TRBD2 (6 bases). Germline V gene lookup returns CDR1 SGHRS and CDR2 YFSETQ. This CDR3 has 16 residues. The V and J ends lost 3 bases and 2 bases respectively, with 17 bases between them. The CDR3 nucleotides read TGCGCCAGCAGCTCGGGACTGGGGAATGGGCAAGAGACCCAGTACTTC. The encoded protein is CASSSGLGNGQETQYF. Drawing the rest from reference TRBV5-1 and TRBJ2-5, the complete variable domain is KAGVTQTPRYLIKTRGQQVTLSCSPISGHRSVSWYQQTPGQGLQFLFEYFSETQRNKGNFPGRFSGRQFSNSRSEMNVSTLELGDSALYLCASSSGLGNGQETQYFGPGTRLLVL.

This chain joins TRBV28 and TRBJ1-5; 9 bases map to TRBD1. This CDR3 region has 14 residues. The V segment lost 6 bases and the J segment 6 bases; nucleotides outside the gene matches: 6. Germline assignment: CDR1 MDHEN and CDR2 SYDVKM. The CDR3 nucleotides read TGTGCCAGCAGAACACAGGGGGCAGGTCAGCCCCAGCATTTT. Translated: CASRTQGAGQPQHF.

This clone was seen more than once but under ten times. The chain carries TRBV29-1 and TRBJ1-1; D uncertain. Trimming removed 1 base from V and 8 bases from J, with 8 bases in between. CDR3 length: 11 amino acids. CDR1 SQVTM and CDR2 ANQGSEA come from the germline V gene. CDR3 bases: TGCAGCGTTGAAGTTTCCCTCGAAGCTTTCTTT. Translation: CSVEVSLEAFF.

The genes are TRBV27 and TRBJ2-2; 12 positions match TRBD2. V trimming: 6 bases; J trimming: 4 bases; junction bases outside the gene matches: 6. Germline V gives CDR1 MNHEY, CDR2 SMNVEV (reference sequence). CDR3 length equals 16 residues. The CDR3 loop reads CASRPTSGGPTGELFF. The CDR3, as DNA: TGTGCCAGCAGACCCACTAGCGGGGGGCCCACCGGGGAGCTGTTTTTT.

The rearrangement joins TRBV4-1 to TRBJ2-7, with D maybe TRBD2 (7 bases). V shed 4 bases and J shed 4 bases, with 14 bases lying between them. Germline CDR1 and CDR2: MGHRA and YSYEKL. The CDR3 extends over 14 amino acids. CDR3 in amino acids: CASSPEGGRYEQYF. The DNA for the CDR3 is TGCGCCAGCAGCCCCGAGGGGGGGCGGTACGAGCAGTACTTC.

The chain uses TRBV19 and TRBJ2-2; TRBD2 aligns across 12 bases. The CDR3 spans 16 residues. Germline V gene lookup returns CDR1 LNHDA and CDR2 SQIVND (reference sequence). V dropped 1 base and J dropped 10; count of bases not matched to a gene: 7. The CDR3, as DNA: TGTGCCAGTAGTATAGTGGGACTAGCGGGCCCGAAGGAGCTGTTTTTT. Residues: CASSIVGLAGPKELFF.